Below are 3 T cell receptor beta chains sequenced from a single sample in a study of CD8 T cells in ankylosing spondylitis. Each CDR3 protein gets one entry after TCRdb re-called the 5' RACE reads with MiXCR. The sample includes approximately 150,000 distinct CDR3 sequences, about 42% of them seen just once. The sample was synovial fluid, either unsorted or a sorted T cell fraction (not recorded which). These TCRs come from a male donor with ankylosing spondylitis.

The chain employs TRBV10-3 and TRBJ1-3; perhaps TRBD1 as D (5 bases). Germline V gene sequence: CDR1 ENHRY, CDR2 SYGVKD. The CDR3 loop spans 15 amino acids. Trimming cost V 7 bases and J 0 bases, with 13 bases left between them. CDR3 DNA: TGTGCCATCAACGATGACAGTTACTCTGGAAACACCATATATTTT. Protein: CAINDDSYSGNTIYF.

V gene TRBV11-1 combines with J gene TRBJ2-7; 7 nucleotides agree with TRBD2. V was clipped by 1 base and J by 0 bases; unmatched bases: 12. Germline V gene sequence: CDR1 SGHAT, CDR2 FQDESV (reference sequence). CDR3 length: 18 amino acids. Here the CDR3 reads CASSLVRASGTSSYEQYF. The CDR3 region has the DNA TGTGCCAGCAGCTTAGTCCGTGCTAGCGGCACAAGCTCCTACGAGCAGTACTTC.

V and J are TRBV9 and TRBJ1-2, with D possibly being TRBD1 (6 bases). Trimming removed 1 base from V and 4 bases from J, with 11 bases in between. Germline CDR1 is SGDLS and CDR2 is YYNGEE. This CDR3 contains 14 residues. The CDR3 here is CASSVNRDTYGYTF. In DNA form, the CDR3 reads TGTGCCAGCAGCGTAAACAGGGATACCTATGGCTACACCTTC.